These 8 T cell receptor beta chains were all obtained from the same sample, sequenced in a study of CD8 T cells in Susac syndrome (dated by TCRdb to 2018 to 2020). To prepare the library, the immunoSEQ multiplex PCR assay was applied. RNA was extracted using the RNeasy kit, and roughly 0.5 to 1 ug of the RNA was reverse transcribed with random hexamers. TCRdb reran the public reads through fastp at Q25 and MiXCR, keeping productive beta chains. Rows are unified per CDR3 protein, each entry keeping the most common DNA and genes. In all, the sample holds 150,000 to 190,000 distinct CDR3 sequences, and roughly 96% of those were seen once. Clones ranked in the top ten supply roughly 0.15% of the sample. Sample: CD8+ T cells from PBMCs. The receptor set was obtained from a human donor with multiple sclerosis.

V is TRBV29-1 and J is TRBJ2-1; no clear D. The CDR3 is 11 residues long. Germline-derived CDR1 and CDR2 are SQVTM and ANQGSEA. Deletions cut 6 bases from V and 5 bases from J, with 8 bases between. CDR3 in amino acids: CSVRHDNEQFF. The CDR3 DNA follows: TGCAGCGTCCGACACGACAATGAGCAGTTCTTC.

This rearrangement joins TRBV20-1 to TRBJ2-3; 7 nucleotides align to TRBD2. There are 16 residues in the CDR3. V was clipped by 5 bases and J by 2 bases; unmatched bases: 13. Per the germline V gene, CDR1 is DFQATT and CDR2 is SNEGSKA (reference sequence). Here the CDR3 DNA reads TGCAGTGCTGAGCATATACTAGCGTCGTTCACAGATACGCAGTATTTT. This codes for CSAEHILASFTDTQYF.

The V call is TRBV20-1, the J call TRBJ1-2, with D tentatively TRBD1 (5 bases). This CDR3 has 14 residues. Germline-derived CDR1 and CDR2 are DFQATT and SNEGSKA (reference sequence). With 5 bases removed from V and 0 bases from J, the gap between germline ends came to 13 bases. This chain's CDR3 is CSAHRDRSNYGYTF. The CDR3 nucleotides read TGCAGTGCTCACCGTGACAGATCTAACTATGGCTACACCTTC.

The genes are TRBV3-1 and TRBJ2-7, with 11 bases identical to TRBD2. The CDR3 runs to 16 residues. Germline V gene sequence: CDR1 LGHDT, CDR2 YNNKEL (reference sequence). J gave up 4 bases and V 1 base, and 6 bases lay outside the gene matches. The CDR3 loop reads CASSQGLAGRSYEQYF. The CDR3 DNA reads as TGTGCCAGCAGCCAAGGACTAGCGGGGAGATCTTACGAGCAGTACTTC.

DNA of the CDR3: TGTGCCAGTAGTCACCACACCGCTAACTATGGCTACACCTTC. This gives the protein CASSHHTANYGYTF. The gene calls are TRBV19 and TRBJ1-2; D gene unclear. Deletions cut 5 bases from V and 0 bases from J, with 10 bases between. The CDR3 spans 14 residues. Germline CDR1 LNHDA, CDR2 SQIVND (reference sequence).

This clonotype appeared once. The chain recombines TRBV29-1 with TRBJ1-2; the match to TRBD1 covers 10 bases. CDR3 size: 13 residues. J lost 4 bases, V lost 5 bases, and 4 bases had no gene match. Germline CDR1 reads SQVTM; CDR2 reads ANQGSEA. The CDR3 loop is CSVSTGGAYGYTF. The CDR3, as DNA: TGCAGCGTTTCGACAGGGGGCGCCTATGGCTACACCTTC.

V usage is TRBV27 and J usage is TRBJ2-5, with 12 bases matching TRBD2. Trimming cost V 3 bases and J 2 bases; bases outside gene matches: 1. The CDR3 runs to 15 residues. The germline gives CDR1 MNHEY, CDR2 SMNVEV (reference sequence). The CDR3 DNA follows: TGTGCCAGCAGTTTCGGACTAGCGGGGCAAGAGACCCAGTACTTC. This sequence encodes CASSFGLAGQETQYF.

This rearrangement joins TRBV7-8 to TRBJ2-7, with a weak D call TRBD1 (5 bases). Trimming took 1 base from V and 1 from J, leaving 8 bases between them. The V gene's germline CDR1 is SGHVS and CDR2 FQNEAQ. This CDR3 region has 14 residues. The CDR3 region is CASSLGGRSYEQYF. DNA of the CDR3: TGTGCCAGCAGCTTAGGGGGCAGGTCCTACGAGCAGTACTTC.